The 3 T cell receptor beta chains listed next were all sequenced from one sample in a study of T cell clones after liver transplantation. TCRdb's table, derived via immunoSEQ multiplex PCR, lists solely in-frame clones and lacks some. The table shows roughly 100,000 clones, with around 80% occurring only once. The starting material was CD4+ T cells from blood, obtained about 50 months after liver transplant. These receptor sequences come from a human patient who received a liver transplant. Some T cells may arise from the graft donor.

V gene TRBV5-1 combines with J gene TRBJ1-2; no clear D gene. The germline V gene has CDR1 SGHRS and CDR2 YFSETQ. The CDR3 spans 13 residues. V lost 0 bases to trimming and J lost 5 bases, with 8 bases between them. The CDR3 region is CASSLDPPYGYTF. CDR3 nucleotide sequence: TGCGCCAGCAGCTTGGACCCCCCATATGGCTACACCTTC. Supplemented by reference TRBV5-1 and TRBJ1-2, the full variable domain reads KAGVTQTPRYLIKTRGQQVTLSCSPISGHRSVSWYQQTPGQGLQFLFEYFSETQRNKGNFPGRFSGRQFSNSRSEMNVSTLELGDSALYLCASSLDPPYGYTFGSGTRLTVV.

The rearrangement joins TRBV5-1 to TRBJ1-1, with 7 bases matching TRBD1. Unmatched junction bases numbered 12, after V lost 0 bases and J lost 10 bases. This CDR3 comprises 15 residues. Germline V lookup: CDR1 SGHRS, CDR2 YFSETQ. The CDR3 spells CASSLGRSGGSGAFF. In DNA, the CDR3 is TGCGCCAGCAGCTTGGGTCGTTCAGGGGGATCGGGAGCTTTCTTT.

This sequence joins TRBV5-1 and TRBJ2-3; TRBD2 matches at 8 bases. This CDR3 has 15 residues. The germline V gene has CDR1 SGHRS and CDR2 YFSETQ. V gave up 2 bases and J gave up 6 bases; unmatched junction bases: 8. DNA for the CDR3: TGCGCCAGCAGCTTACGAGCGGGAGCTAAGGATACGCAGTATTTT. Translating gives CASSLRAGAKDTQYF.